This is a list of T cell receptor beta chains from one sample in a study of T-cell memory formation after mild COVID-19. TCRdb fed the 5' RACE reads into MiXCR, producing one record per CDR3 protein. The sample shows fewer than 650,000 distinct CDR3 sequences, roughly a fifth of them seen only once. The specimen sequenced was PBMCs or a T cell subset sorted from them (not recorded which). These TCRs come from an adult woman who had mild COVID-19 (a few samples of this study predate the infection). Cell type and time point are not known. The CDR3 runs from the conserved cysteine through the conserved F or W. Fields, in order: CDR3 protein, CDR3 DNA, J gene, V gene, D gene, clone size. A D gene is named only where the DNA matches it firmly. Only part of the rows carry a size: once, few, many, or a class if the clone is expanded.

cdr3_aa: CASSLVIRTGGDTGELFF; cdr3_nt: TGTGCCAGCAGCTTGGTTATTCGGACAGGCGGGGACACCGGGGAGCTGTTTTTT; j_call: TRBJ2-2; v_call: TRBV5-5; d_call: -; clone_size: -
cdr3_aa: CASRYSTSGVSYEQYF; cdr3_nt: TGCGCCAGCAGGTACAGCACTAGCGGGGTCTCCTACGAGCAGTACTTC; j_call: TRBJ2-7; v_call: TRBV4-1; d_call: TRBD2; clone_size: few
cdr3_aa: CASSQGERNEQFF; cdr3_nt: TGTGCCAGCAGCCAAGGCGAGCGCAATGAGCAGTTCTTC; j_call: TRBJ2-1; v_call: TRBV3-1; d_call: -; clone_size: many
cdr3_aa: CASSPYGVYETQYF; cdr3_nt: TGTGCCAGCAGCCCTTACGGGGTGTACGAGACCCAGTACTTC; j_call: TRBJ2-5; v_call: TRBV11-3; d_call: -; clone_size: -
cdr3_aa: CASSFRNDGDEQFF; cdr3_nt: TGTGCCAGCAGTTTCCGTAACGACGGGGATGAGCAGTTCTTC; j_call: TRBJ2-1; v_call: TRBV27; d_call: -; clone_size: -
cdr3_aa: CASRFQGAYEQYF; cdr3_nt: TGTGCCAGCAGGTTTCAGGGGGCGTACGAGCAGTACTTC; j_call: TRBJ2-7; v_call: TRBV12-3/TRBV12-4; d_call: TRBD1; clone_size: -
cdr3_aa: CATSDERDSASQAFF; cdr3_nt: TGTGCCACCAGTGATGAACGGGACAGTGCCTCGCAAGCTTTCTTT; j_call: TRBJ1-1; v_call: TRBV24-1; d_call: TRBD1; clone_size: -
cdr3_aa: CASSQTSGVTDTQYF; cdr3_nt: TGCGCCAGCAGCCAAACTAGCGGAGTCACAGATACGCAGTATTTT; j_call: TRBJ2-3; v_call: TRBV4-1; d_call: TRBD2; clone_size: few
cdr3_aa: CASSVSGTAAYGYTF; cdr3_nt: TGTGCCAGCAGCGTATCCGGGACAGCGGCCTATGGCTACACCTTC; j_call: TRBJ1-2; v_call: TRBV9; d_call: TRBD1; clone_size: -
cdr3_aa: CASSLAWNTGELFF; cdr3_nt: TGTGCCAGCAGTTTAGCGTGGAACACCGGGGAGCTGTTTTTT; j_call: TRBJ2-2; v_call: TRBV27; d_call: -; clone_size: few
cdr3_aa: CASSFLPGLAPYNEQFF; cdr3_nt: TGCGCCAGCAGCTTCCTCCCCGGACTAGCGCCCTACAATGAGCAGTTCTTC; j_call: TRBJ2-1; v_call: TRBV5-1; d_call: TRBD2; clone_size: -
cdr3_aa: CASSQDFSSGGRGTGELFF; cdr3_nt: TGTGCCAGCAGCCAAGATTTTTCGAGCGGGGGGCGAGGCACCGGGGAGCTGTTTTTT; j_call: TRBJ2-2; v_call: TRBV3-1; d_call: TRBD2; clone_size: -
cdr3_aa: CASSQTPTDSGANVLTF; cdr3_nt: TGCGCCAGCAGCCAGACCCCGACAGACTCTGGGGCCAACGTCCTGACTTTC; j_call: TRBJ2-6; v_call: TRBV4-3; d_call: -; clone_size: few
cdr3_aa: CASSLFPSGSRANSGANVLTF; cdr3_nt: TGTGCCAGCAGCTTATTTCCCAGCGGGAGCCGAGCTAACTCTGGGGCCAACGTCCTGACTTTC; j_call: TRBJ2-6; v_call: TRBV13; d_call: TRBD2; clone_size: -
cdr3_aa: CASSIGGGVYYEQFF; cdr3_nt: TGTGCCAGTAGTATTGGAGGGGGGGTGTATTATGAGCAGTTCTTC; j_call: TRBJ2-1; v_call: TRBV19; d_call: -; clone_size: -
cdr3_aa: CASSPKGAGGYTF; cdr3_nt: TGTGCCAGCAGTCCCAAAGGGGCGGGGGGCTACACCTTC; j_call: TRBJ1-2; v_call: TRBV12-3/TRBV12-4; d_call: -; clone_size: -
cdr3_aa: CSANPSYREQFF; cdr3_nt: TGCAGTGCCAACCCCTCTTATCGAGAGCAGTTCTTT; j_call: TRBJ2-1; v_call: TRBV20-1; d_call: -; clone_size: once
cdr3_aa: CASSLSSGTGETQYF; cdr3_nt: TGCGCCAGCAGCTTGAGCTCCGGGACCGGGGAGACCCAGTACTTC; j_call: TRBJ2-5; v_call: TRBV5-1; d_call: -; clone_size: -
cdr3_aa: CASSPLGLSSYEQYF; cdr3_nt: TGTGCCAGCAGCCCCTTGGGGTTGTCCTCCTACGAGCAGTACTTC; j_call: TRBJ2-7; v_call: TRBV11-2; d_call: -; clone_size: few
cdr3_aa: CASSNSGGAYNEQFF; cdr3_nt: TGTGCCAGCAGTAACAGCGGGGGGGCTTACAATGAGCAGTTCTTC; j_call: TRBJ2-1; v_call: TRBV6-5; d_call: TRBD2; clone_size: -
cdr3_aa: CASSSSRGLGLKNEQFF; cdr3_nt: TGTGCCAGCAGCTCTAGCCGGGGACTAGGATTAAAAAATGAGCAGTTCTTC; j_call: TRBJ2-1; v_call: TRBV11-2; d_call: TRBD2; clone_size: -
cdr3_aa: CASSAPLRDRSRNEQFF; cdr3_nt: TGTGCCAGCAGCGCCCCTCTCCGGGACAGGTCGCGGAATGAGCAGTTCTTC; j_call: TRBJ2-1; v_call: TRBV9; d_call: TRBD1; clone_size: -
cdr3_aa: CASSQDPAKETQYF; cdr3_nt: TGTGCCAGCAGTCAGGACCCAGCGAAGGAGACCCAGTACTTC; j_call: TRBJ2-5; v_call: TRBV12-3/TRBV12-4; d_call: -; clone_size: -
cdr3_aa: CAWSPGLAGLSSYNEQFF; cdr3_nt: TGTGCCTGGAGTCCCGGACTAGCGGGGCTTAGCTCCTACAATGAGCAGTTCTTC; j_call: TRBJ2-1; v_call: TRBV30; d_call: TRBD2; clone_size: -
cdr3_aa: CASSLSGQPYYNEQFF; cdr3_nt: TGTGCCAGCAGTTTATCGGGACAGCCTTACTACAATGAGCAGTTCTTC; j_call: TRBJ2-1; v_call: TRBV27; d_call: TRBD1; clone_size: few
cdr3_aa: CASSSLSTEQYF; cdr3_nt: TGTGCCAGCAGCTCCTTGAGTACGGAGCAGTACTTC; j_call: TRBJ2-7; v_call: TRBV11-2; d_call: -; clone_size: few
cdr3_aa: CASSVAATGVVDTQYF; cdr3_nt: TGTGCCAGCAGCGTCGCCGCGACAGGGGTTGTGGATACGCAGTATTTT; j_call: TRBJ2-3; v_call: TRBV9; d_call: TRBD1; clone_size: many